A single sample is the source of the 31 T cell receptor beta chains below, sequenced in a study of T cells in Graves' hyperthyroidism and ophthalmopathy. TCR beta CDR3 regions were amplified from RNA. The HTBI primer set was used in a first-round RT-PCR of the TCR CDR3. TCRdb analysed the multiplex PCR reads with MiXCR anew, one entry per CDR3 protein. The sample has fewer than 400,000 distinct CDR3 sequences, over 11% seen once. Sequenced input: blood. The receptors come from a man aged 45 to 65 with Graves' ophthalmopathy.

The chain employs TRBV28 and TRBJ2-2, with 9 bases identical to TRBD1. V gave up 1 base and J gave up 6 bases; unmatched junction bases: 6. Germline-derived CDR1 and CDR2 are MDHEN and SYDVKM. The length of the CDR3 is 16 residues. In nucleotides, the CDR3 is TGTGCCAGCAGTTTATCCGGACAGGGGATCTCCGGGGAGCTGTTTTTT. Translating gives CASSLSGQGISGELFF.

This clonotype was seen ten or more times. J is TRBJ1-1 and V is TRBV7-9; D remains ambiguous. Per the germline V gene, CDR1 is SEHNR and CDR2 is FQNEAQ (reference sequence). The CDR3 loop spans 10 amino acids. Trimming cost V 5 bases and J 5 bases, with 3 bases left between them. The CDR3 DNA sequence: TGTGCCAGCAGCCTTACTGAAGCTTTCTTT. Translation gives CASSLTEAFF.

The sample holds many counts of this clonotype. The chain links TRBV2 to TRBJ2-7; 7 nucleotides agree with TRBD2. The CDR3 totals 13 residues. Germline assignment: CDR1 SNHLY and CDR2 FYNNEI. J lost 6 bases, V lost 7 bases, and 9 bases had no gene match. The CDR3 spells CASTQGGRLEQYF. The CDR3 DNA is TGTGCCAGCACCCAGGGCGGGAGACTCGAGCAGTACTTC.

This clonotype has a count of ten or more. CDR3 bases: TGTGCCAGCAGTCCTGGGACTAGCGGGACGATCTCCTACAATGAGCAGTTCTTC. This codes for CASSPGTSGTISYNEQFF. The chain employs TRBV12-3 or TRBV12-4 and TRBJ2-1, with 13 bases that match TRBD2. Germline trimming cut 5 bases from V and 0 bases from J; bases unmatched to any gene: 7. The CDR3 has 18 amino acids.

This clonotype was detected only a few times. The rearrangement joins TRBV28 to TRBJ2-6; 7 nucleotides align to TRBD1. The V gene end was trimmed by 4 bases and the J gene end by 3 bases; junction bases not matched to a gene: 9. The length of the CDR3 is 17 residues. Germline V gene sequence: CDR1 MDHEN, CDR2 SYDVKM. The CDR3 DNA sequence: TGTGCCAGCAGTTCTTCAGGGGGAGTTTATGGGGCCAACGTCCTGACTTTC. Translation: CASSSSGGVYGANVLTF.

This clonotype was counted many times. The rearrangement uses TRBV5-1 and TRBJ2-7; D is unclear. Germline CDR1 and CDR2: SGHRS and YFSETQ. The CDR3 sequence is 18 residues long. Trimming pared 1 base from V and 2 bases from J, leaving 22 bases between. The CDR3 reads CASSLNRPRLESTYEQYF. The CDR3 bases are TGCGCCAGCAGCTTGAATCGTCCTCGGTTGGAGTCGACCTACGAGCAGTACTTC. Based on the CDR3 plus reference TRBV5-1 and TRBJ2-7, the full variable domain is KAGVTQTPRYLIKTRGQQVTLSCSPISGHRSVSWYQQTPGQGLQFLFEYFSETQRNKGNFPGRFSGRQFSNSRSEMNVSTLELGDSALYLCASSLNRPRLESTYEQYFGPGTRLTVT.

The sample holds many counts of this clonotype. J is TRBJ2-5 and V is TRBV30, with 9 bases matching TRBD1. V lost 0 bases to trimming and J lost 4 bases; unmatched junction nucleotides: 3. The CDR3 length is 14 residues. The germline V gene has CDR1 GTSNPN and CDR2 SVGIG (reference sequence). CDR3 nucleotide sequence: TGTGCCTGGAGTGTACAGGGGGCGAGAGAGACCCAGTACTTC. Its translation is CAWSVQGARETQYF. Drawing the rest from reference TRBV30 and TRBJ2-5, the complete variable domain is SQTIHQWPATLVQPVGSPLSLECTVEGTSNPNLYWYRQAAGRGLQLLFYSVGIGQISSEVPQNLSASRPQDRQFILSSKKLLLSDSGFYLCAWSVQGARETQYFGPGTRLLVL.

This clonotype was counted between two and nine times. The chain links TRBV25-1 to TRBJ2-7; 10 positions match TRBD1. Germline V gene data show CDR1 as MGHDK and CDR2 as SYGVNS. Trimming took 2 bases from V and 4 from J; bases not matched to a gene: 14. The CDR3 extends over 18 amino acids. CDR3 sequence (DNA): TGTGCCAGCAGTGAAACCCCACCTGGACAGGGGGATCGGTACGAGCAGTACTTC. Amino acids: CASSETPPGQGDRYEQYF.

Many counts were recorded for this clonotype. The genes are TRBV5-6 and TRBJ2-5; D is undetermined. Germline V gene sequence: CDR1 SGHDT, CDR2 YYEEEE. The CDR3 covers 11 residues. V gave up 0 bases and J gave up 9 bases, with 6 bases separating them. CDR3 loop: CASSLGGAQYF. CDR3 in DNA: TGTGCCAGCAGCTTGGGTGGTGCCCAGTACTTC.

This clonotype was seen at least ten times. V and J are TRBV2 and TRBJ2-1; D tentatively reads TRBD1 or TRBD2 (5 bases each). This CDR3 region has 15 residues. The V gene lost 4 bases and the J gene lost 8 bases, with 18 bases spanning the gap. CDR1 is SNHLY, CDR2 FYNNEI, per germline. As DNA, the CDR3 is TGTGCCAGCAGTGGGAAATCGGGACCGAGGCATGAGCAGTTCTTC. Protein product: CASSGKSGPRHEQFF. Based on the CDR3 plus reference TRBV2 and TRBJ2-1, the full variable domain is EPEVTQTPSHQVTQMGQEVILRCVPISNHLYFYWYRQILGQKVEFLVSFYNNEISEKSEIFDDQFSVERPDGSNFTLKIRSTKLEDSAMYFCASSGKSGPRHEQFFGPGTRLTVL.

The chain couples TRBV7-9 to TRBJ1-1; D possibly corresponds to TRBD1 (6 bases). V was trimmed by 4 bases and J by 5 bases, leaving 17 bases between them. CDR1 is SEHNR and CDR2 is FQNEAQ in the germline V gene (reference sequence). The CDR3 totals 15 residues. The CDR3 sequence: CASSSKPGGGTEAFF. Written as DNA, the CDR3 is TGTGCCAGCAGCTCTAAGCCGGGGGGCGGGACTGAAGCTTTCTTT.

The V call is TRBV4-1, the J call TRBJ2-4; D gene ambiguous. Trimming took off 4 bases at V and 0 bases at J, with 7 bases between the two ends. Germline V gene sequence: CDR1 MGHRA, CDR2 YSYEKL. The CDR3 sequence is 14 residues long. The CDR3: CASSRVLAKNIQYF. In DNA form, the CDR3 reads TGCGCCAGCAGCCGAGTACTAGCCAAAAACATTCAGTACTTC.

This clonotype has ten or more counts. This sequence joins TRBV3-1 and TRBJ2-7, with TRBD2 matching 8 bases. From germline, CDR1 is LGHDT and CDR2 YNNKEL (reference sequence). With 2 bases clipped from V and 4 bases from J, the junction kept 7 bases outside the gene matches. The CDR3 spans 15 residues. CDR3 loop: CASSQLIAGSYEQYF. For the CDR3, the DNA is TGTGCCAGCAGCCAATTAATAGCGGGGTCTTACGAGCAGTACTTC.

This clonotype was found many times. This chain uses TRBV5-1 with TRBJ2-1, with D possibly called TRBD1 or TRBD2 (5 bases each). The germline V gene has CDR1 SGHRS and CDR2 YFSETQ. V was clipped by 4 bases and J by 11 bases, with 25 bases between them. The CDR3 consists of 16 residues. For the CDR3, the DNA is TGCGCCAGCAGCGACCCTAGCAGTTATCAGGGTAATCAGCAGTTCTTC. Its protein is CASSDPSSYQGNQQFF.

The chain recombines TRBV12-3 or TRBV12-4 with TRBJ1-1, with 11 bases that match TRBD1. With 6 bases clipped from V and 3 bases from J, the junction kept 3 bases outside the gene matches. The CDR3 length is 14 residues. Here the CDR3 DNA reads TGTGCCAGCAGCTGGACAGGGGGCTACACTGAAGCTTTCTTT. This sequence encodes CASSWTGGYTEAFF.

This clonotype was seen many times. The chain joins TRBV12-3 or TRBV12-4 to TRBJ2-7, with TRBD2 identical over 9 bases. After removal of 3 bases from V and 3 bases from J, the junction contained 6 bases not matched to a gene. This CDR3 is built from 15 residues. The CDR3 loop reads CASSFEAGGGYEQYF. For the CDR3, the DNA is TGTGCCAGCAGTTTTGAGGCGGGAGGGGGCTACGAGCAGTACTTC.

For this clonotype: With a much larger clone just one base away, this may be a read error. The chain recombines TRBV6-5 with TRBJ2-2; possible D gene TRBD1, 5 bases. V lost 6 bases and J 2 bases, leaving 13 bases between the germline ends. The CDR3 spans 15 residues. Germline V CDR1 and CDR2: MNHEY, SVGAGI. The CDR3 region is CASRLLQENTGELFF. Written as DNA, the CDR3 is TGTGCCAGCAGGTTACTACAGGAAAACACCGGGGAGCTGTTTTTT.

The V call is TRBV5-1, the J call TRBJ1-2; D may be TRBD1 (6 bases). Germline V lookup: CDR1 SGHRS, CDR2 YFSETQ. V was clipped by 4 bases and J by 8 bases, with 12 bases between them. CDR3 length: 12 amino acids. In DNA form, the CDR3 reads TGCGCCAGCAGCGTAACAGGGTACGGCTACACCTTC. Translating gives CASSVTGYGYTF. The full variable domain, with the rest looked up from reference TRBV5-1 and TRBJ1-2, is KAGVTQTPRYLIKTRGQQVTLSCSPISGHRSVSWYQQTPGQGLQFLFEYFSETQRNKGNFPGRFSGRQFSNSRSEMNVSTLELGDSALYLCASSVTGYGYTFGSGTRLTVV.

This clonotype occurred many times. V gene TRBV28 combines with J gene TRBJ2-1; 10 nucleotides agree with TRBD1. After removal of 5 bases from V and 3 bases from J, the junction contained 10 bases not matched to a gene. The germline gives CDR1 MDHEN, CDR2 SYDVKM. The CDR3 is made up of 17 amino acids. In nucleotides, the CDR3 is TGTGCCAGCAGTGGAGTAACCGGGACAGGGGACTACAATGAGCAGTTCTTC. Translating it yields CASSGVTGTGDYNEQFF. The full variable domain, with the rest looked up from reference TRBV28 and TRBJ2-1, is DVKVTQSSRYLVKRTGEKVFLECVQDMDHENMFWYRQDPGLGLRLIYFSYDVKMKEKGDIPEGYSVSREKKERFSLILESASTNQTSMYLCASSGVTGTGDYNEQFFGPGTRLTVL.

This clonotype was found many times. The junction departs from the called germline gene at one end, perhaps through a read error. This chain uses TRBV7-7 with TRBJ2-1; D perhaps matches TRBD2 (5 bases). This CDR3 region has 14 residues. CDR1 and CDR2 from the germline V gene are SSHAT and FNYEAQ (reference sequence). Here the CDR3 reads CASSLAPRIGEQFF. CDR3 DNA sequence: TGTGCTAGCAGCTTAGCGCCCAGAATAGGTGAGCAGTTCTTC.

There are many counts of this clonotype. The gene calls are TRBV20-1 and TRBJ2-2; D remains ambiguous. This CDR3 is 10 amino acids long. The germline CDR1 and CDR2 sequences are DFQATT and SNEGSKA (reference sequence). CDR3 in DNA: TGCACCCGTGGGGCCGGGGAGCTGTTTTTT. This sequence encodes CTRGAGELFF.

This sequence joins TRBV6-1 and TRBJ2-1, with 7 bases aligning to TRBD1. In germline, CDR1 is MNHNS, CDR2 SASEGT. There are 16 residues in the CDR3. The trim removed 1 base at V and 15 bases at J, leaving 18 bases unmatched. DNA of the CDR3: TGTGCCAGCAGTGAAGGGATGCGACAGGGAAGACTCGTAGCGTTCTTC. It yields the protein CASSEGMRQGRLVAFF.

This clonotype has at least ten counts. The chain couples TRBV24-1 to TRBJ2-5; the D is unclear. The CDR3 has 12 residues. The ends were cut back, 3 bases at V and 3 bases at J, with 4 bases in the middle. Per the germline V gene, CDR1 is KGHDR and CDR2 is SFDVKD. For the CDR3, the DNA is TGTGCCACCAGTGATGAAAAAGAGACCCAGTACTTC. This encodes CATSDEKETQYF.

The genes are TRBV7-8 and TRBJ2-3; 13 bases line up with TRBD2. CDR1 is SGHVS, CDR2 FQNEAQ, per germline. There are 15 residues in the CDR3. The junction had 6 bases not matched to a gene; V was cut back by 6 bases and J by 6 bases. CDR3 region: CASRGLAGMADTQYF. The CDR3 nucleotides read TGTGCCAGCAGGGGACTAGCGGGGATGGCGGATACGCAGTATTTT.

CDR3 nucleotide sequence: TGTGCCAGTAGGGCCAGCCGGGACTCCGCCTACGAGCAGTACTTC. Protein product: CASRASRDSAYEQYF. The J gene is TRBJ2-7, the V gene TRBV19, with TRBD2 as a possible D gene (6 bases). The CDR3 totals 15 residues. The V and J ends lost 6 bases and 2 bases respectively, with 17 bases between them. Germline V gene sequence: CDR1 LNHDA, CDR2 SQIVND (reference sequence).

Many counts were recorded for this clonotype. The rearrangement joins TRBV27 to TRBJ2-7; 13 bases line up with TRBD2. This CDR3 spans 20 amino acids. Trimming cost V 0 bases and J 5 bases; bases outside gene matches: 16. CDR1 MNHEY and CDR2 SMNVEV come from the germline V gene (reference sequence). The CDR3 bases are TGTGCCAGCAGTTTATCGTTTACTAGCGGGAGGGGGCCCTCTTGGGACGAGCAGTACTTC. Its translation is CASSLSFTSGRGPSWDEQYF.

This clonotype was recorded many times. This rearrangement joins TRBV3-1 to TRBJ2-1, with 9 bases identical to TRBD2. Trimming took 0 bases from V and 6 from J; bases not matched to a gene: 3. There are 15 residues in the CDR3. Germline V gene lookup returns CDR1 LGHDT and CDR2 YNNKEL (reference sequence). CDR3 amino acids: CASSQDPAGGNEQFF. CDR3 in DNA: TGTGCCAGCAGCCAAGACCCAGCGGGAGGCAATGAGCAGTTCTTC.

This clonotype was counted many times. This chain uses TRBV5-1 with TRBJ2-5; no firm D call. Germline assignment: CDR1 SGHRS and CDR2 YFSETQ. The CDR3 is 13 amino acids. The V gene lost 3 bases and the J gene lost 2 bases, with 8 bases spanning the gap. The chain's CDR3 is CASSWYSQETQYF. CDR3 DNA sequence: TGCGCCAGCAGCTGGTACAGTCAAGAGACCCAGTACTTC.

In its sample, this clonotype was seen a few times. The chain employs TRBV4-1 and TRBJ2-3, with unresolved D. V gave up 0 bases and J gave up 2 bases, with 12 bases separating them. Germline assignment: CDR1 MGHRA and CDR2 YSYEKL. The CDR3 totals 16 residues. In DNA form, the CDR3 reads TGCGCCAGCAGCCAAGATGGAACGGGCCCCACAGATACGCAGTATTTT. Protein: CASSQDGTGPTDTQYF.

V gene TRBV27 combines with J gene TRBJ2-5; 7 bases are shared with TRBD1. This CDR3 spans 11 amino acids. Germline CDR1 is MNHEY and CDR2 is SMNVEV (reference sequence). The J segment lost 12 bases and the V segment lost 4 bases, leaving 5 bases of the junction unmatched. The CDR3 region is CASSSGQREYF. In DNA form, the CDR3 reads TGTGCCAGCAGTTCGGGACAGAGGGAGTACTTC.

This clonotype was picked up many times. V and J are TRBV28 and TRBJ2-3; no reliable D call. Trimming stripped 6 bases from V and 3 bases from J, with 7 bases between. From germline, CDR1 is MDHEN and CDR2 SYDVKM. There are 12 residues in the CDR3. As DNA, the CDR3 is TGTGCCAGCAGACAAGCAACAGATACGCAGTATTTT. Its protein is CASRQATDTQYF.